These 30 T cell receptor beta chains came from one sample sequenced in a study of blood T cell repertoires in COVID-19. Sequencing was performed with immunoSEQ multiplex PCR; in TCRdb, only in-frame clones are kept and a portion is missing. Of roughly 70,000 clones listed, roughly nine tenths were seen once; the top ten hold around 1.6%. Sequencing used peripheral blood. The receptors originated from a man aged 45-60 years with acute or convalescent COVID-19.

The chain uses TRBV9 and TRBJ2-3; 7 bases map to TRBD1. Trimming took 0 bases from V and 7 from J; bases not matched to a gene: 8. This CDR3 comprises 15 residues. CDR1 and CDR2 (germline): SGDLS, YYNGEE. This chain's CDR3 is CASSVAGQIYNTQYF. DNA of the CDR3: TGTGCCAGCAGCGTAGCGGGACAGATCTATAATACGCAGTATTTT.

J is TRBJ2-1 and V is TRBV20-1; TRBD1 agrees at 7 bases. The CDR3 is 15 residues long. J gave up 7 bases and V 3 bases, and 12 bases lay outside the gene matches. CDR1 is DFQATT and CDR2 is SNEGSKA in the germline V gene (reference sequence). CDR3 bases: TGCAGTGCTAGTGAAAGGGGGCGCCTAAGGAATGAGCAGTTCTTC. It codes for CSASERGRLRNEQFF.

This chain joins TRBV5-1 and TRBJ2-3, with TRBD2 identical over 10 bases. V dropped 3 bases and J dropped 4; count of bases not matched to a gene: 2. Germline loops: CDR1 SGHRS, CDR2 YFSETQ. The CDR3 is 14 amino acids. CDR3 nucleotide sequence: TGCGCCAGCAGCTCAGCGGGAGGGGCAGATACGCAGTATTTT. Its translation: CASSSAGGADTQYF. Looking up the rest from reference TRBV5-1 and TRBJ2-3 gives the full variable domain: KAGVTQTPRYLIKTRGQQVTLSCSPISGHRSVSWYQQTPGQGLQFLFEYFSETQRNKGNFPGRFSGRQFSNSRSEMNVSTLELGDSALYLCASSSAGGADTQYFGPGTRLTVL.

The chain carries TRBV6-1 and TRBJ1-5, with D unclear. V was pared by 2 bases and J by 14 bases, with 19 bases between. Germline V lookup: CDR1 MNHNS, CDR2 SASEGT. This CDR3 comprises 14 residues. The CDR3 sequence is CASSEYGRGPAEHF. Here the CDR3 DNA reads TGTGCCAGCAGTGAATACGGGAGAGGCCCGGCGGAGCATTTT.

V and J are TRBV10-1 and TRBJ1-3; D possibly corresponds to TRBD1 (6 bases). In germline, CDR1 is WNHNN, CDR2 SYGVQD (reference sequence). Trimming shortened V by 5 bases and J by 1 base, and 6 bases separated the two germline ends. CDR3 size: 13 residues. CDR3 protein: CASSTGSGNTIYF. The CDR3 DNA reads as TGCGCCAGCAGTACAGGGTCTGGAAACACCATATATTTT.

This chain joins TRBV3-1 (or the pseudogene TRBV3-2) and TRBJ1-2; maybe TRBD1 (5 bases). With 1 base removed from V and 4 bases from J, the gap between germline ends came to 13 bases. The germline V gene has CDR1 LGHDT and CDR2 YNNKEL (reference sequence). The CDR3 runs to 15 residues. CDR3 nucleotides: TGTGCCAGCAGCCAAGGGTCAGGGCAGGCCTATGGCTACACCTTC. This gives the protein CASSQGSGQAYGYTF.

The rearrangement links TRBV7-9 to TRBJ2-7; TRBD1 might be the D (6 bases). CDR3 length equals 17 residues. V lost 1 base and J lost 4, with 20 bases in between. CDR1 and CDR2 from the germline V gene are SEHNR and FQNEAQ (reference sequence). The CDR3 reads CASSLGQVKRPLYEQYF. In DNA form, the CDR3 reads TGTGCCAGCAGCTTAGGACAGGTCAAAAGGCCCCTTTACGAGCAGTACTTC.

The V and J genes are TRBV3-1 (or the pseudogene TRBV3-2) and TRBJ2-5, with TRBD2 matching over 9 bases. Germline loops: CDR1 LGHDT, CDR2 YNNKEL (reference sequence). The CDR3 is 18 residues long. After removal of 0 bases from V and 3 bases from J, the junction contained 11 bases not matched to a gene. The CDR3: CASSQDARLAGVKETQYF. DNA of the CDR3: TGTGCCAGCAGCCAAGATGCGAGATTAGCGGGGGTCAAAGAGACCCAGTACTTC.

The V gene is TRBV10-3, the J gene TRBJ2-3, with TRBD1 matching over 7 bases. The CDR3 extends over 20 amino acids. From germline, CDR1 is ENHRY and CDR2 SYGVKD. With 3 bases clipped from V and 0 bases from J, the junction kept 18 bases outside the gene matches. This CDR3 reads CAISDFHPGQTNSSTDTQYF. The CDR3, as DNA: TGTGCCATCAGTGACTTCCATCCGGGACAGACCAACTCTAGCACAGATACGCAGTATTTT.

This clone was seen only once. This chain links TRBV27 with TRBJ2-7, with 7 bases that match TRBD2. V trimming: 3 bases; J trimming: 4 bases; junction bases outside the gene matches: 9. The germline gives CDR1 MNHEY, CDR2 SMNVEV (reference sequence). The CDR3 is made up of 15 amino acids. This CDR3 reads CASSFNGGSSYEQYF. The CDR3 region has the DNA TGTGCCAGCAGTTTTAACGGCGGGAGTTCTTACGAGCAGTACTTC.

The chain joins TRBV3-1 (or the pseudogene TRBV3-2) to TRBJ2-7; TRBD2 aligns across 14 bases. The V segment lost 0 bases and the J segment 5 bases; nucleotides outside the gene matches: 12. The length of the CDR3 is 19 residues. CDR1 is LGHDT and CDR2 is YNNKEL in the germline V gene (reference sequence). The CDR3 region is CASSQDRGTSGSITHEQYF. The DNA for the CDR3 is TGTGCCAGCAGCCAAGATCGGGGGACTAGCGGGAGTATAACCCACGAGCAGTACTTC.

CDR3 DNA: TGTGCCAGCAGCGATCTACCGGGACTAGCGGGAGGGCAGTTCTTC. Its translation: CASSDLPGLAGGQFF. The chain is built from TRBV11-2 and TRBJ2-1, with 15 bases that match TRBD2. The CDR3 covers 15 residues. Germline loops: CDR1 SGHAT, CDR2 FQNNGV. V was pared by 5 bases and J by 12 bases, with 8 bases of the junction left unmatched.

The gene calls are TRBV5-5 and TRBJ2-1; 8 nucleotides align to TRBD2. Germline trimming cut 3 bases from V and 3 bases from J; bases unmatched to any gene: 2. CDR1 is SGHKS, CDR2 YYEKEE, per germline (reference sequence). The CDR3 is 14 amino acids. CDR3 region: CASSSSGSYNEQFF. DNA of the CDR3: TGTGCCAGCAGCTCAAGCGGGAGCTACAATGAGCAGTTCTTC.

The rearrangement uses TRBV4-2 and TRBJ2-7; 9 bases agree with TRBD2. CDR3 length equals 15 residues. Germline CDR1 reads LGHNA; CDR2 reads YNFKEQ. V trimming: 4 bases; J trimming: 0 bases; junction bases outside the gene matches: 4. The CDR3: CASSRDSGSSYEQYF. The CDR3 nucleotides are TGTGCCAGCAGCCGAGATAGCGGGAGCTCCTACGAGCAGTACTTC.

As for this clone: The same CDR3 also results from other DNA sequences found in this sample. This chain links TRBV27 with TRBJ2-1; weak D call: TRBD2 (6 bases). Germline lookup yields CDR1 MNHEY and CDR2 SMNVEV (reference sequence). The CDR3 length is 13 residues. Trimming cost V 2 bases and J 4 bases, with 6 bases left between them. CDR3 in DNA: TGTGCCAGCAGTTTAGCGGGATACAATGAGCAGTTCTTC. Translated, it gives CASSLAGYNEQFF.

The DNA of the CDR3 is TGTGCCACCAGCAGAGGGCACGGGAGTGGAGATACGCAGTATTTT. Translation gives CATSRGHGSGDTQYF. The rearrangement joins TRBV15 to TRBJ2-3; a weak D match, TRBD2 (6 bases). Germline CDR1 reads LNHNV; CDR2 reads YYDKDF (reference sequence). Trimming shortened V by 1 base and J by 5 bases, and 13 bases separated the two germline ends. This CDR3 region has 15 residues.

The chain recombines TRBV28 with TRBJ1-2, with D possibly being TRBD1 (5 bases). This CDR3 spans 12 amino acids. CDR1 and CDR2 from the germline V gene are MDHEN and SYDVKM. Trimming took 6 bases from V and 5 from J, leaving 10 bases between them. The CDR3 nucleotides read TGTGCCAGCAGCCGGGGGGAATATGGCTACACCTTC. Its protein product is CASSRGEYGYTF.

A note on this clone: This sample also contains other DNA sequences that code for the same CDR3. This chain links TRBV6-5 with TRBJ1-6, with 9 bases lining up with TRBD1. V lost 8 bases and J lost 8; bases outside the gene matches: 1. The CDR3 has 12 residues. Germline CDR1 and CDR2: MNHEY and SVGAGI. The CDR3 coding sequence is TGTGCCAGCCGGGACAGGGATTCACCCCTCCACTTT. Its protein product is CASRDRDSPLHF.

V and J are TRBV10-3 and TRBJ1-6, with a tentative D call TRBD1 (6 bases). The CDR3 covers 15 residues. V gave up 3 bases and J gave up 6 bases, with 12 bases separating them. CDR1 ENHRY and CDR2 SYGVKD come from the germline V gene. Here the CDR3 reads CAISDDRNPNSPLHF. For the CDR3, the DNA is TGTGCCATCAGTGATGACAGGAATCCTAATTCACCCCTCCACTTT.

The chain joins TRBV25-1 to TRBJ2-5; TRBD1 agrees at 8 bases. Germline CDR1 and CDR2: MGHDK and SYGVNS. V was clipped by 3 bases and J by 1 base; unmatched bases: 10. This CDR3 is built from 17 residues. The CDR3 DNA reads as TGTGCCAGCAGTGACGGACAGGGTCAGTGGTTCCAAGAGACCCAGTACTTC. Its protein is CASSDGQGQWFQETQYF. Complete variable domain (other parts from reference TRBV25-1 and TRBJ2-5): EADIYQTPRYLVIGTGKKITLECSQTMGHDKMYWYQQDPGMELHLIHYSYGVNSTEKGDLSSESTVSRIRTEHFPLTLESARPSHTSQYLCASSDGQGQWFQETQYFGPGTRLLVL.

The chain is built from TRBV5-5 and TRBJ2-7; 7 positions agree with TRBD1. CDR1 and CDR2 from the germline V gene are SGHKS and YYEKEE (reference sequence). The CDR3 spans 15 residues. With 3 bases clipped from V and 5 bases from J, the junction kept 11 bases outside the gene matches. In nucleotides, the CDR3 is TGTGCCAGCAGCTCATACAGGGGACGACACCACGAGCAGTACTTC. Translated, it gives CASSSYRGRHHEQYF.

The rearrangement links TRBV29-1 to TRBJ2-1; D possibly corresponds to TRBD2 (5 bases). CDR3 length: 16 amino acids. Germline V lookup: CDR1 SQVTM, CDR2 ANQGSEA. V lost 4 bases, J lost 0 bases, and 16 bases lay in between. CDR3 DNA: TGCAGCGTTGTTGCGGGTCGCCCCAGCTCCTACAATGAGCAGTTCTTC. Protein: CSVVAGRPSSYNEQFF.

This clone appeared a single time. The chain links TRBV7-9 to TRBJ2-1, with 10 bases aligning to TRBD1. V was pared by 7 bases and J by 6 bases, with 9 bases of the junction left unmatched. This CDR3 spans 15 amino acids. Germline V gene data show CDR1 as SEHNR and CDR2 as FQNEAQ (reference sequence). DNA for the CDR3: TGTGCCAGCACCAACTCCGGGACAGGGGTCAATGAGCAGTTCTTC. Protein: CASTNSGTGVNEQFF.

V usage is TRBV5-4 and J usage is TRBJ2-2, with TRBD1 matching 12 bases. V trimming: 0 bases; J trimming: 5 bases; junction bases outside the gene matches: 5. The germline V gene encodes CDR1 SGHNT and CDR2 YYREEE (reference sequence). The length of the CDR3 is 17 residues. This chain's CDR3 is CASSLVGQGAWTGELFF. The DNA of the CDR3 is TGTGCCAGCAGCTTGGTGGGACAGGGGGCGTGGACCGGGGAGCTGTTTTTT. Based on the CDR3 plus reference TRBV5-4 and TRBJ2-2, the full variable domain is ETGVTQSPTHLIKTRGQQVTLRCSSQSGHNTVSWYQQALGQGPQFIFQYYREEENGRGNFPPRFSGLQFPNYSSELNVNALELDDSALYLCASSLVGQGAWTGELFFGEGSRLTVL.

The chain recombines TRBV7-3 with TRBJ2-3; 7 nucleotides align to TRBD1. Germline V CDR1 and CDR2: SGHTA, FQGTGA. The V segment lost 5 bases and the J segment 4 bases; nucleotides outside the gene matches: 9. This CDR3 contains 15 residues. In DNA form, the CDR3 reads TGTGCCAGCAGCCTTACAGGGGACGTTGCAGATACGCAGTATTTT. It is translated as CASSLTGDVADTQYF. The complete variable domain, with remaining parts taken from reference TRBV7-3 and TRBJ2-3, reads GAGVSQTPSNKVTEKGKYVELRCDPISGHTALYWYRQSLGQGPEFLIYFQGTGAADDSGLPNDRFFAVRPEGSVSTLKIQRTERGDSAVYLCASSLTGDVADTQYFGPGTRLTVL.

The genes are TRBV19 and TRBJ1-5; D might be TRBD1 (6 bases). The CDR3 extends over 14 amino acids. V lost 4 bases and J lost 6, with 13 bases in between. The germline V gene has CDR1 LNHDA and CDR2 SQIVND (reference sequence). The CDR3 loop is CASSTIQGPQPQHF. The CDR3 DNA reads as TGTGCCAGTAGTACAATACAGGGTCCTCAGCCCCAGCATTTT.

V gene TRBV4-1 combines with J gene TRBJ2-2, with TRBD2 matching over 9 bases. V shed 0 bases, J shed 5 bases, and the junction held 10 bases outside the gene matches. Germline V gene lookup returns CDR1 MGHRA and CDR2 YSYEKL. The CDR3 is made up of 18 amino acids. In DNA, the CDR3 is TGCGCCAGCAGCCAAGAAGGGGGTAGCGGGAGCTGGACCGGGGAGCTGTTTTTT. This translates into CASSQEGGSGSWTGELFF.

The gene calls are TRBV6-2 or TRBV6-3 and TRBJ1-1, with TRBD1 matching over 11 bases. Germline V gene lookup returns CDR1 MNHEY and CDR2 SVGEGT. The CDR3 spans 16 residues. V lost 5 bases to trimming and J lost 4 bases; unmatched junction nucleotides: 9. CDR3 residues: CASSPRPGQGVTEAFF. The CDR3 region has the DNA TGTGCCAGCAGTCCAAGACCGGGACAGGGGGTCACTGAAGCTTTCTTT.

The rearrangement joins TRBV28 to TRBJ1-2, with TRBD1 as a possible D gene (6 bases). The CDR3 runs to 13 residues. The V gene's germline CDR1 is MDHEN and CDR2 SYDVKM. Trimming left V 2 bases short and J 6 bases short, with 10 bases between. CDR3 bases: TGTGCCAGCAGTTTACAGGGACAAGATGGCTACACCTTC. Its translation: CASSLQGQDGYTF.

This chain connects TRBV7-9 to TRBJ2-7; the D gene is possibly TRBD1 (5 bases). Germline assignment: CDR1 SEHNR and CDR2 FQNEAQ (reference sequence). The CDR3 extends over 12 amino acids. V dropped 9 bases and J dropped 0 bases, with 9 bases sitting between them. The CDR3 DNA reads as TGTGCCAGTCGTGGGGCCTCCTACGAGCAGTACGTC. Translation gives CASRGASYEQYV.